The following is a T cell receptor (beta chain) sequence with its context. Its antigen remains unidentified. The data derive from a study of cytomegalovirus exposure and HLA in healthy donors. These donors were members of the roughly 120-subject validation cohort, a group separate from the approximately 700-subject first cohort. Overall study results and limits: According to the study, some 160 TCR beta chains were cytomegalovirus-associated. There were a few CMV-associated chains whose specificity for CMV antigens was confirmed in vitro.

TCRdb's copy holds only in-frame clones and misses some; the assay was immunoSEQ multiplex PCR. The sample includes approximately 20,000 clones, 97% of them seen just once. CDR3 size: 15 residues. V lost 0 bases and J lost 2, with 10 bases in between. Germline V CDR1 and CDR2: MNHEY, SVGAGI. The source is a man aged 25 to 45 in good health and CMV-seropositive. The gene calls are TRBV6-5 and TRBJ1-1; D may be TRBD1 (6 bases). Specimen: PBMCs. The CDR3 DNA sequence: TGTGCCAGCAGTTACTCAAACAGGGAAAACACTGAAGCTTTCTTT. It is translated as CASSYSNRENTEAFF.